This T cell receptor (beta chain) appears in the sequencing data of a study of persistence of HIV-infected CD4 T cells. Cells were stimulated with overlapping HIV-1 Gag 15-mer peptides. Sorting selected CD4+ T cells upregulating both CD40 ligand and CD69. Germline CDR1 is SGHDT and CDR2 is YYEEEE. The V end was cut by 2 bases, the J end by 0 bases, with 12 bases between. The CDR3 totals 15 residues. The libraries were made with immunoSEQ version 4 in survey mode. Sequencing used immunoSEQ multiplex PCR; TCRdb keeps in-frame clones, though not all of them. This table has tens of thousands of clones, around 67% appearing once. As concerns this clone: No antigen is known for it.

The sequencing here drew on CD4+ T cells sorted from PBMCs after roughly 17-hour stimulation, taken from a patient who received antiretroviral therapy. The chain couples TRBV5-6 to TRBJ2-7, with D possibly being TRBD1 (6 bases). The TCR comes from an adult man with HIV who was CMV-seropositive. DNA for the CDR3: TGTGCCAGCAGCTTACAGGGAGTGAGCTCCTACGAGCAGTACTTC. Amino acid sequence: CASSLQGVSSYEQYF.